These T cell receptor beta chains were read from a single sample in a study of T-cell reconstitution after alpha-beta-depleted transplantation in children. Via MiXCR, TCRdb re-called the PCR reads, giving one row per CDR3 protein. The data show about 300,000 distinct CDR3 sequences, around 9.1% seen once. The sample was PBMCs, taken before TCRalphabeta/CD19-depleted stem cell transplant. All receptors come from a boy less than two years old with acute myeloid leukemia, due to receive a stem cell transplant. Each CDR3 is given with its conserved first and last residue. D genes are given only for firm matches. The size of a clone is reported for some rows only, either as once, few or many, or as a class for expanded clones.

J	D	size	V	DNA	CDR3
TRBJ2-7	TRBD2	many	TRBV7-2	TGTGCCAGCAGCTTACCCAGACTAGCGGGAGACCCCTACGAGCAGTACTTC	CASSLPRLAGDPYEQYF
TRBJ1-2	NA	many	TRBV7-9	TGTGCCAGCAGCTTACTGGCCACTGGAGGCTACACCTTC	CASSLLATGGYTF
TRBJ2-7	NA	few	TRBV29-1	TGCAGCGTTGCATTGGACTTTTACGAGCAGTACTTC	CSVALDFYEQYF
TRBJ2-5	TRBD2	many	TRBV4-3	TGCGCCAGCAGCCCCGGGGTAGCGGGAGGAAGGGAGACCCAGTACTTC	CASSPGVAGGRETQYF
TRBJ2-1	TRBD1	many	TRBV12-3/TRBV12-4	TGTGCCAGCAGTCCAGGGGGCCTTTACAATGAGCAGTTCTTC	CASSPGGLYNEQFF
TRBJ1-4	NA	many	TRBV19	TGTGCCAGTAGTATGTCAGCAACTAATGAAAAACTGTTTTTT	CASSMSATNEKLFF
TRBJ1-5	TRBD1	many	TRBV27	TGTGCCAGCGGGCTTGCCGGGACAGGGAAGAGATATCAGCCCCAGCATTTT	CASGLAGTGKRYQPQHF
TRBJ2-4	TRBD2	many	TRBV7-7	TGTGCCAGCAGCCCTGGACCGCTTTTCCAGCGGGAGGGTAAGCTGGCCAAAAACATTCAGTACTTC	CASSPGPLFQREGKLAKNIQYF
TRBJ1-1	NA	many	TRBV6-1	TGTGCCACGAGAGAGGGTGACACTGAAGCTTTCTTT	CATREGDTEAFF
TRBJ2-7	NA	NA	TRBV5-5	TGTGCCAGCAGCTTTTACGGCGGCTCCTACGAGCAGTACTTC	CASSFYGGSYEQYF
TRBJ2-3	NA	many	TRBV25-1	TGTGCCAGCAAGCCGGATTCCACAGATACGCAGTATTTT	CASKPDSTDTQYF
TRBJ2-1	NA	NA	TRBV3-1	TGTGCCATCCCGACAGGGAGGGATGAGCAGTTCTTC	CAIPTGRDEQFF
TRBJ2-2	TRBD2	many	TRBV20-1	TGCAGTGCTAGAGCGGGACTACGAAGGTCCACCGGGGAGCTGTTTTTT	CSARAGLRRSTGELFF
TRBJ2-1	NA	many	TRBV7-9	TGTGCCAGCAGCGCCGGGACGGACTACAATGAGCAGTTCTTC	CASSAGTDYNEQFF
TRBJ1-3	NA	few	TRBV30	TGTGCCTGGAACCTCTTCTTCTCTGGAAACACCATATATTTT	CAWNLFFSGNTIYF
TRBJ1-1	NA	many	TRBV28	TGTGCCAGCAGTTCACAGGGAAAAAGGGGGGGCACTGAAGCTTTCTTT	CASSSQGKRGGTEAFF
TRBJ2-3	TRBD2	many	TRBV6-1	TGTGCCAGCTCGACGGGACTAGCGGGCACAGATACGCAGTATTTT	CASSTGLAGTDTQYF
TRBJ2-7	TRBD1	many	TRBV5-4	TGTGCCAGCAGCTTGACCGGGACAGGGCGACACGAGCAGTACTTC	CASSLTGTGRHEQYF
TRBJ2-1	TRBD2	NA	TRBV20-1	TGCTGTGCTAGAGCCTTAGGAGTACTGGGGACTAGCGGGAGAGGGAGGAGTGAGCAGTTCTTC	CCARALGVLGTSGRGRSEQFF
TRBJ2-7	TRBD1	few	TRBV24-1	TGTGCCACCAGTGATTCTAGGACAGGGACGCTTGACTACGAGCAGTACTTC	CATSDSRTGTLDYEQYF
TRBJ2-2	NA	many	TRBV15	TGTGCCACCAGCAGAGATCTGAGGAGCGACACCGGGGAGCTGTTTTTT	CATSRDLRSDTGELFF
TRBJ2-7	TRBD1	many	TRBV6-2/TRBV6-3	TGTGCCAGCTGCCGGGACAGGGGGTTGTACGAGCAGTACTTC	CASCRDRGLYEQYF
TRBJ2-1	NA	NA	TRBV4-2	TGTGCCAGCAGCTTTGGGCGCCCCTGCTACAATGAGCAGTTCTTC	CASSFGRPCYNEQFF
TRBJ2-7	TRBD1	many	TRBV10-3	TGTGCCATCAGTGAGTCCATACAGGGGAGCTACGAGCAGTACTTC	CAISESIQGSYEQYF
TRBJ2-3	NA	many	TRBV9	TGTGCCAGCAGCGTTTCCGGACCCAGCACAGATACGCAGTATTTT	CASSVSGPSTDTQYF
TRBJ2-3	NA	many	TRBV7-2	TGTGCCAGCAGCTTGGCGAGCGGACCACAAGACAAGCAGTATTTT	CASSLASGPQDKQYF
TRBJ2-2	NA	many	TRBV15	TGTGCCACCAGCAGAGGGGCGGTCGGGGGCCCCCTAGGGGAGCTGTTTTTT	CATSRGAVGGPLGELFF
TRBJ1-5	NA	once	TRBV6-2/TRBV6-3	TGTGCCAGCAGTTACTCGAAACGGCCGAATCAGCCCCAGCATTTT	CASSYSKRPNQPQHF
TRBJ2-3	NA	many	TRBV7-2	TGTGCCAGCAGCTTTGGCTCGGGGCCCACAGATACGCAGTATTTT	CASSFGSGPTDTQYF
TRBJ2-3	NA	NA	TRBV20-1	TGCAGTGCTAGAGTGAGGGTTACAGATACGCAGTATTTT	CSARVRVTDTQYF
TRBJ2-7	TRBD2	NA	TRBV6-5	TGTGCCAGCAGTTACTCCGGGACTACCTCCTACGAGCAGTACTTC	CASSYSGTTSYEQYF
TRBJ1-1	NA	many	TRBV3-1	TGTGCCAGCAGCCTTCCCCGGGGGGGCGCGGATGAAGCTTTCTTT	CASSLPRGGADEAFF
TRBJ2-3	TRBD2	few	TRBV5-1	TGCGCCAGCCTTTTAGCGGGGCCCACAGATACGCAGTATTTT	CASLLAGPTDTQYF
TRBJ2-1	NA	many	TRBV7-3	TGTGCCAGCAGCTTAGGAAGCCGGTTCGATGAGCAGTTCTTC	CASSLGSRFDEQFF
TRBJ1-2	TRBD1	NA	TRBV11-3	TGTGCCAGCAGCTACGACAGGGAGGGCTACACCTTC	CASSYDREGYTF
TRBJ1-4	NA	many	TRBV28	TGTGCCAGCAGTTTGAGGTCGAATGAAAAACTGTTTTTT	CASSLRSNEKLFF
TRBJ2-5	NA	NA	TRBV5-1	TGCGCCAGCAGCTTGACAGTCCCTCAAGAGACCCAGTACTTC	CASSLTVPQETQYF
TRBJ2-5	TRBD1	many	TRBV20-1	TGCAGTGCTTGGAGGCCAGGGGGCGCGGCAGGGACCCAGTACTTC	CSAWRPGGAAGTQYF
TRBJ2-5	NA	few	TRBV30	TGTGCCTGGAGTCTCGTGGGGAAGACCCAGTACTTC	CAWSLVGKTQYF
TRBJ2-3	NA	NA	TRBV20-1	TGCAGTGCTAGAGGGGACCTATCCACAGATACGCAGTATTTT	CSARGDLSTDTQYF
TRBJ2-1	NA	few	TRBV6-1	TGTGCCAGCAGTGAAGCATATAGTGATGAGCAGTTCTTC	CASSEAYSDEQFF
TRBJ2-3	TRBD2	NA	TRBV4-1	TGCGCCAGCAGCCAGCCATACGGGACTAGCGGGGGGGGCACAGATACGCAGTATTTT	CASSQPYGTSGGGTDTQYF
TRBJ2-1	NA	many	TRBV7-2	TGTGCCAGCAGCTTAGAATCCGGACCAGACAATGAGCAGTTCTTC	CASSLESGPDNEQFF
TRBJ2-2	TRBD1	many	TRBV4-1	TGCGCCAGCAGCCAAGTCGGACAGGGTTGGATCGGGGAGCTGTTTTTT	CASSQVGQGWIGELFF
TRBJ2-2	TRBD1	few	TRBV7-9	TGTGCCAGCAGCTCCGGACAGGACACCGGGGAGCTGTTTTTT	CASSSGQDTGELFF
TRBJ2-5	NA	many	TRBV7-3	TGCGCCAGCAGCTTGTCTAGGGAAGAGACCCAGTACTTC	CASSLSREETQYF
TRBJ1-5	TRBD1	NA	TRBV20-1	TGCAGTGCGTGGACAGGGGAGGGTCAGCCCCAGCATTTT	CSAWTGEGQPQHF
TRBJ2-3	NA	NA	TRBV7-3	TGTGCCAGCAGCTTAGATAGACGGGATACGCAGTATTTT	CASSLDRRDTQYF
TRBJ1-1	TRBD1	few	TRBV4-3	TGCGCCAGCAGCCAAAACCTCAACAGGGGGGGCACTGAAGCTTTCTTT	CASSQNLNRGGTEAFF
TRBJ1-1	TRBD1	NA	TRBV6-1	TGTGCCACTTGGGACAGGAGGAACACTGAAGCTTTCTTT	CATWDRRNTEAFF
TRBJ2-7	NA	many	TRBV5-1	TGCGCCAGCAGCCTGACAGGAAAACCCTACGAGCAGTACTTC	CASSLTGKPYEQYF
TRBJ2-1	NA	many	TRBV4-3	TGCGCCAGCAGCCAAGATCGATTGGGGTTAGGCGCGTACAATGAGCAGTTCTTC	CASSQDRLGLGAYNEQFF
TRBJ2-2	TRBD2	many	TRBV4-2	TGTGCCAGCAGCCCACCCCTGGGGCTAGCGGGAGGAGCCGGGGAGCTGTTTTTT	CASSPPLGLAGGAGELFF
TRBJ2-1	NA	many	TRBV5-4	TGTGCCAGCAGCTCAACTAGCCCCGCGGATGAGCAGTTCTTC	CASSSTSPADEQFF
TRBJ2-7	NA	NA	TRBV3-1	TGTGCCAGCAGCCAAGCTCTAGGAGGGGCCTACGAGCAGTACTTC	CASSQALGGAYEQYF